This TCR beta chain stems from a study of regulatory T cells in long-lasting Graves disease. About the research overall: Persistent Graves' disease meant over 5 years of antithyroid drugs with positive TSH receptor antibodies.

As to this clonotype: The antigen remains undetermined.

Trimming took 8 bases from V and 3 from J, leaving 11 bases between them. The CDR3 covers 13 residues. Looked up from germline, CDR1 is MNHNS and CDR2 is SASEGT. Library construction for TCR beta used iRepertoire HTBI primers and Arm-PCR of CDR3 regions. TCRdb re-derived calls from the multiplex PCR reads in MiXCR, one entry per CDR3 protein. The sample yields 600,000 to 800,000 distinct CDR3 sequences, 30% seen once. As to time point: persistent/refractory GD, antithyroid drugs over 5 years with positive TRAb. PBMC-extracted RNA yielded the TCR library. The source of the patients was an endocrinology department in Xi'an, China. Study-level findings and limits: Segments TRBV28, TRBJ1-2 and TRBJ2-5 showed preferential usage in persistent disease. The TCR repertoire of persistent Graves' patients was less diverse than that of newly diagnosed ones.

The V and J genes are TRBV6-1 and TRBJ1-5; D is perhaps TRBD1 (6 bases). Sequencing was performed on peripheral blood mononuclear cells (PBMCs), taken when the disease was refractory, from a patient treated with antithyroid drugs. This clonotype originated in a female donor with Graves disease. CDR3 coding DNA: TGTGCCAGCGCCTCAGGGGACAATCAGCCCCAGCATTTT. Protein: CASASGDNQPQHF.